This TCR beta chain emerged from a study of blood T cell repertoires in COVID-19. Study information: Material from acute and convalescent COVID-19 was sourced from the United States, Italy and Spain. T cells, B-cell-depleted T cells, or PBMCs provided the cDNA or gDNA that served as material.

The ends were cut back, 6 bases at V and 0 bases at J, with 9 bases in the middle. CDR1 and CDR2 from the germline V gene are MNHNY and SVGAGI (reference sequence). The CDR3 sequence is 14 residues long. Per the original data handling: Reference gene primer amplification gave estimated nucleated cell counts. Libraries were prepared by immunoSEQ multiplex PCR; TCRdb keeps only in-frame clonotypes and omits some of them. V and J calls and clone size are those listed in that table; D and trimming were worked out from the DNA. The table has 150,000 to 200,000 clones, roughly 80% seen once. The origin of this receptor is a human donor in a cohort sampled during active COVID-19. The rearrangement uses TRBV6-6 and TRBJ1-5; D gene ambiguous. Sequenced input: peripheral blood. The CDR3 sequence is CASSPHVSNQPQHF. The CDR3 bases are TGTGCCAGCAGCCCCCATGTTAGCAATCAGCCCCAGCATTTT.